These 9 T cell receptor beta chains originate from one sample sequenced in a study of identical twins. TCRdb reprocessed the 5' RACE reads via MiXCR and lists one record per CDR3 protein. This sample has roughly 490,000 distinct CDR3 sequences; over 11% occur once, and the top ten carry approximately 0.98%. These data were likewise used in another study, on yellow fever vaccine responses in identical twins.

Sequenced input: CD4+ T cells sorted from blood. The receptor set was obtained from a woman aged 18-29 years in good health.

Concerning this clonotype: Since a much larger clone is just one base distant, this may be a read error. The V call is TRBV3-1, the J call TRBJ2-3, with 9 positions matching TRBD2. This CDR3 has 18 amino acids. V trimming: 8 bases; J trimming: 0 bases; junction bases outside the gene matches: 15. The V gene's germline CDR1 is LGHDT and CDR2 YNNKEL (reference sequence). CDR3 DNA sequence: TGTGCCAGCTGTCCCAATAGCGGGAGAACGACTAGCACAGATACGCAGTATTTT. This gives the protein CASCPNSGRTTSTDTQYF.

The chain combines TRBV7-3 with TRBJ2-4, with 7 positions matching TRBD2. The junction had 9 bases not matched to a gene; V was cut back by 6 bases and J by 1 base. This CDR3 has 16 residues. Per the germline V gene, CDR1 is SGHTA and CDR2 is FQGTGA. The CDR3 region has the DNA TGTGCCAGCAGTTTAGGGACTACTGGGGCCAAAAACATTCAGTACTTC. Translation gives CASSLGTTGAKNIQYF.

This clonotype turned up a few times. The V call is TRBV28, the J call TRBJ2-5, with D perhaps matching TRBD1 or TRBD2 (5 bases each). Trimming shortened V by 2 bases and J by 5 bases, and 15 bases separated the two germline ends. This CDR3 spans 15 amino acids. Germline V gene sequence: CDR1 MDHEN, CDR2 SYDVKM. CDR3 nucleotides: TGTGCCAGCAGTTTAAGGGCAGGGAGTTGGGAGACCCAGTACTTC. As protein: CASSLRAGSWETQYF.

This chain connects TRBV19 to TRBJ2-7; D is unclear. V was trimmed by 1 base and J by 3 bases, leaving 13 bases between them. The germline V gene has CDR1 LNHDA and CDR2 SQIVND (reference sequence). The CDR3 is 15 amino acids. This CDR3 reads CASSIVATLDYEQYF. In DNA form, the CDR3 reads TGTGCCAGTAGTATAGTGGCGACCCTGGACTACGAGCAGTACTTC.

The V call is TRBV5-1, the J call TRBJ2-5; 8 bases line up with TRBD2. The ends lost 4 bases at V and 2 bases at J; junction bases unmatched: 7. The CDR3 is 15 residues long. CDR1 is SGHRS, CDR2 YFSETQ, per germline. The CDR3 DNA reads as TGCGCCAGCAGCCTCCCCGGGGGGGGGCAAGAGACCCAGTACTTC. Amino acids: CASSLPGGGQETQYF.

Ten or more counts support this clonotype. The CDR3 sequence is CASSLLGFDEQFF. As DNA, the CDR3 is TGTGCCAGCAGCTTGCTGGGGTTCGATGAGCAGTTCTTC. This chain joins TRBV7-2 and TRBJ2-1; D not resolved. V dropped 3 bases and J dropped 8 bases, with 11 bases sitting between them. The CDR3 covers 13 residues. CDR1 and CDR2 from the germline V gene are SGHTA and FQGNSA.

Only a few counts were recorded for this clonotype. The chain is built from TRBV29-1 and TRBJ1-2; D call uncertain. In germline, CDR1 is SQVTM, CDR2 ANQGSEA. CDR3 length: 12 amino acids. With 4 bases removed from V and 6 bases from J, the gap between germline ends came to 12 bases. CDR3 protein: CSVAVLPDGYTF. The CDR3 DNA is TGCAGCGTTGCGGTGCTCCCGGATGGCTACACCTTC.

With regard to this clonotype: Just one base apart from a much larger clone, this may be a read error. CDR3 DNA: TGTGCCAGCAGGGGAGTCAATTTGCGGAAACTGTTTTTT. Translating gives CASRGVNLRKLFF. The rearrangement uses TRBV12-3 or TRBV12-4 and TRBJ1-4; D uncertain. The V and J ends lost 6 bases and 11 bases respectively, with 16 bases between them. This CDR3 is built from 13 residues.

This clonotype was detected a few times. At one end the junction does not follow the germline gene, possibly because of a read error. The chain employs TRBV20-1 and TRBJ2-1; 8 nucleotides agree with TRBD1. This CDR3 has 13 amino acids. The germline V gene has CDR1 DFQATT and CDR2 SNEGSKA (reference sequence). This chain's CDR3 is CSAPQGVYDEQFF. The CDR3 DNA is TGCAGTGCACCACAGGGGGTCTACGATGAGCAGTTCTTC.